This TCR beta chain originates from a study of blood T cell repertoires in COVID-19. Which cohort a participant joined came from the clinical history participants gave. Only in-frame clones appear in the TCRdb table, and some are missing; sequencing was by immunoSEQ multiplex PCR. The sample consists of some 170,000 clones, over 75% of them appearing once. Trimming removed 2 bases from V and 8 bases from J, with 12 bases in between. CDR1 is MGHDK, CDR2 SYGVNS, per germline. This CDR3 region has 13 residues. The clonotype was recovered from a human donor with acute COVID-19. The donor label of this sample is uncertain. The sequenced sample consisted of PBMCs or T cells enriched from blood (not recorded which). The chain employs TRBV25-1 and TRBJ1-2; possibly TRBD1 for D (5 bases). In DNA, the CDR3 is TGTGCCAGCAGTGAAGGGGGGTTAAGCGGCTACACCTTC. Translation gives CASSEGGLSGYTF.